This T cell receptor beta chain was documented in a study of T-cell memory formation after mild COVID-19. The CDR3 consists of 16 residues. Germline lookup yields CDR1 SGHDT and CDR2 YYEEEE. V was clipped by 7 bases and J by 3 bases; unmatched bases: 12. TCRdb redid the calling of the 5' RACE reads with MiXCR, one entry per CDR3 protein. The table shows over 350,000 distinct CDR3 sequences, with 20% to 25% occurring only once. For this clonotype: Its antigen is still unknown.

Study-wide results and caveats: Those CD4+ clones that contracted were mainly in CM and EM (CD8+ ones in EMRA). The pre-infection memory compartment contained some responding clones, suggesting cross-reactive memory joined.

The source of this sequence is an adult woman who had mild COVID-19 (a few samples of this study predate the infection). Cell type and time point are not known. Sequencing input: PBMCs or a T cell subset sorted from them (not recorded which). The chain recombines TRBV5-6 with TRBJ2-3, with 9 bases lining up with TRBD2. CDR3 sequence reads: CASSRTSEYSTDTQYF. The DNA for the CDR3 is TGTGCCAGCTCTAGGACTAGCGAATACTCTACAGATACGCAGTATTTT.